The TCR beta chain described here comes from a study of shared clonotypes between healthy human individuals. General observations from the study: Generation of non-shared clonotypes was less probable than generation of clonotypes shared by all four donors.

The repertoire was sequenced with immunoSEQ multiplex PCR; TCRdb's copy has only in-frame clones and lacks some. The sample lists millions of clones, 93% occurring once. About this clone itself: The antigen is not known.

Cells designated naive CD8 were CD45RO-negative and were positively selected for CCR7, with terminally differentiated effector memory CD45RA+ cells excluded. The CDR3 has 16 residues. This TCR was sampled from a man aged 18 to 29 in good health. Some clones in this sample may be carry-over from other donors' samples. The specimen sequenced was naive CD8+ T cells from PBMCs. The rearrangement links TRBV21-1 to TRBJ1-5; the D call of TRBD1 is as the table states it, not checked on the DNA. TRBV21-1 is a documented pseudogene. CDR3 DNA sequence: TGTGCCAGCAGCAAATGGGCGGGGACAGCTAATCAGCCCCAGCATTTT. Its translation is CASSKWAGTANQPQHF.